This T cell receptor beta chain was identified in a study of human T cells and chemical hapten exposure. A single record per CDR3 protein comes from TCRdb applying MiXCR to the RACE reads. Of approximately 350,000 distinct CDR3 sequences in the sample, about 7% are singletons; the top ten hold roughly 7.9%. The table lists this clonotype with many counts. Noted time point: patch test 1, 2 weeks after DPC sensitization. Indicated treatment: therapeutic diphenylcyclopropenone sensitization with weekly scalp DPC. The study drew its donors from alopecia patients who were 18 to 70 years old and suitable for DPC. The ends were cut back, 5 bases at V and 0 bases at J, with 8 bases in the middle. CDR3 length equals 15 residues. Germline lookup yields CDR1 LGHDT and CDR2 YNNKEL (reference sequence).

The rearrangement uses TRBV3-1 and TRBJ2-6; the D is unclear. This sequence originates from a woman between 18 and 29 years old with alopecia areata. Some clones in this sample may be carry-over from other donors' samples. The sample here was whole blood, taken in connection with sensitization to the hapten diphenylcyclopropenone (DPC). CDR3 residues: CASSVWLSGANVLTF. Here the CDR3 DNA reads TGTGCCAGCAGCGTTTGGCTCTCTGGGGCCAACGTCCTGACTTTC.